The T cell receptor beta chain under discussion was sequenced for a study of identical twins. Turning to this clonotype: The antigen remains undetermined.

V dropped 6 bases and J dropped 5 bases, with 11 bases sitting between them. CDR3 length: 13 amino acids. The germline V gene encodes CDR1 SGHTA and CDR2 FQGNSA. TCRdb redid the calling of the 5' RACE reads with MiXCR, one entry per CDR3 protein. Of 600,000 to 850,000 distinct CDR3 sequences detected, around a sixth appear once; the ten largest clones hold roughly 14%. The study, taken as a whole, reports: The study found weaker excess twin sharing in beta out-of-frame sequences.

The sample was also linked to a second study, of T cells expressing NK-cell markers. That work states: The authors sequenced eight donors, of whom seven were HCMV-seropositive and one was seronegative. Sorting was restricted to alpha-beta TCR T cells by an anti-gamma-delta TCR antibody in several experiments. Of the CD8+ T cells in about 6 donors, about 1.0-7.5% belonged to dominant NKG2C+ clonotypes.

The clonotype was recovered from a woman aged 18-29 years in good health. The J gene is TRBJ2-1, the V gene TRBV7-2, with a weak D call TRBD2 (5 bases). Sequencing was performed on PBMCs. The CDR3 here is CASRAAVDNEQFF. In nucleotides, the CDR3 is TGTGCCAGCAGGGCAGCGGTCGACAATGAGCAGTTCTTC.